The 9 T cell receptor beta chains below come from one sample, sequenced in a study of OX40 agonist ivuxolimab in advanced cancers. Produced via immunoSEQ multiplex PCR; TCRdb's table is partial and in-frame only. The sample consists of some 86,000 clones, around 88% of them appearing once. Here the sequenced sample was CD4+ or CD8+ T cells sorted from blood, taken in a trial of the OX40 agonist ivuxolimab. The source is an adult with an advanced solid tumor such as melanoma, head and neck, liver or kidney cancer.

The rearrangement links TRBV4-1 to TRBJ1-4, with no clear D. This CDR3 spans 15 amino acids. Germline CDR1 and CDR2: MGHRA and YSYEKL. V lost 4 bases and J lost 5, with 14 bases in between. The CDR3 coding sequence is TGCGCCAGCAGCCCTTTAGGGCAGGTAAATGAAAAACTGTTTTTT. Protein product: CASSPLGQVNEKLFF.

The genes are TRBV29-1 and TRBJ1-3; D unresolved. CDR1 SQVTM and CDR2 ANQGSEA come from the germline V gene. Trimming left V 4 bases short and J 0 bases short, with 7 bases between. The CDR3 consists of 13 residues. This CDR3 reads CSVGQSSGNTIYF. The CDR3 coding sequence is TGCAGCGTTGGCCAGAGCTCTGGAAACACCATATATTTT.

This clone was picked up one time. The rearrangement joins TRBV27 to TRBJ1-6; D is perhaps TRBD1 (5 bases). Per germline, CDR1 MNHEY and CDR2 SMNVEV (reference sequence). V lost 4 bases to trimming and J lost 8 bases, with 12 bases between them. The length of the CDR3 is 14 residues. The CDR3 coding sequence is TGTGCCAGCAGTTCAAGGGGTAGGGATTCACCCCTCCACTTT. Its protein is CASSSRGRDSPLHF.

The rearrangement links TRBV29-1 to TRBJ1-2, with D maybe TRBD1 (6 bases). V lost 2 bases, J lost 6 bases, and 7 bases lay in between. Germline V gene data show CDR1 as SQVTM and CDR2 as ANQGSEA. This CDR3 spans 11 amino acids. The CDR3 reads CSVERGNGYTF. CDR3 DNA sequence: TGCAGCGTTGAAAGGGGGAATGGCTACACCTTC.

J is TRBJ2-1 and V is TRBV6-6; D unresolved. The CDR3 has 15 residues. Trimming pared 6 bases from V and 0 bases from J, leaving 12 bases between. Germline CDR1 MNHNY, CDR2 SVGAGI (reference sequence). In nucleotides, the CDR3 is TGTGCCAGCAGCCCTACATCTATCTCCTACAATGAGCAGTTCTTC. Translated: CASSPTSISYNEQFF.

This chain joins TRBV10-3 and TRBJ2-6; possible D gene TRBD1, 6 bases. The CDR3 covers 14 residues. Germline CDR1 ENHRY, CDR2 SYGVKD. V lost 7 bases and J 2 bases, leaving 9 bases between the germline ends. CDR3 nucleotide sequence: TGTGCCATCACTTCAGGGGCTGGGGCCAACGTCCTGACTTTC. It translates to CAITSGAGANVLTF.

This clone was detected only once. The CDR3 sequence is CASRLRTGENTEAFF. The CDR3 bases are TGTGCCAGCAGGCTACGGACAGGGGAGAACACTGAAGCTTTCTTT. This sequence joins TRBV5-8 and TRBJ1-1; the match to TRBD1 covers 9 bases. The germline CDR1 and CDR2 sequences are SGHTS and YDEGEE. The CDR3 length is 15 residues. The V segment lost 5 bases and the J segment 1 base; nucleotides outside the gene matches: 6.

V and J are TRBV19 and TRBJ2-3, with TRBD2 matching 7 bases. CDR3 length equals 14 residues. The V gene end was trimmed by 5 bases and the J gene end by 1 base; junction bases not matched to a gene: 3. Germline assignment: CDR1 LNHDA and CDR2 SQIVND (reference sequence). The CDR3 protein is CASSESGGTDTQYF. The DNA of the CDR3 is TGTGCCAGTAGTGAAAGCGGGGGCACAGATACGCAGTATTTT.

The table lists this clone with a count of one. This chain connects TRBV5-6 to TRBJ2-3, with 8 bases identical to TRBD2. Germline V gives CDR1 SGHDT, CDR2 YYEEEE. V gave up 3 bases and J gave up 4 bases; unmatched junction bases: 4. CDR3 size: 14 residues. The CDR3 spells CASSSAGGSDTQYF. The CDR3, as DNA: TGTGCCAGCAGCTCCGCGGGGGGCTCAGATACGCAGTATTTT.